This T cell receptor (beta chain) was captured in a study of cytomegalovirus exposure and HLA in healthy donors. Study-wide findings and caveats: It was 164 TCR beta chains that were listed as cytomegalovirus-associated. Using the classifier, cytomegalovirus status was reportedly diagnosed with high specificity and sensitivity.

Clones were sequenced by immunoSEQ multiplex PCR, and TCRdb holds only the in-frame ones, with some missing. The sample lists 150,000 or so clones; more than 70% were seen once. Germline CDR1 and CDR2: GTSNPN and SVGIG (reference sequence). With V trimmed by 3 bases and J by 2 bases, 10 bases remained unmatched. This CDR3 comprises 16 residues. This clone turned up a few times. Antigen specificity is unknown. Sequenced input: PBMCs. This TCR came from a human donor in good health. The chain has TRBV30 and TRBJ2-3; 8 positions match TRBD2. The DNA for the CDR3 is TGTGCCTGGAGCCCCCTCGGGAGGGCTACCACAGATACGCAGTATTTT. Its translation is CAWSPLGRATTDTQYF. Full variable domain (rest looked up from reference TRBV30 and TRBJ2-3): SQTIHQWPATLVQPVGSPLSLECTVEGTSNPNLYWYRQAAGRGLQLLFYSVGIGQISSEVPQNLSASRPQDRQFILSSKKLLLSDSGFYLCAWSPLGRATTDTQYFGPGTRLTVL.